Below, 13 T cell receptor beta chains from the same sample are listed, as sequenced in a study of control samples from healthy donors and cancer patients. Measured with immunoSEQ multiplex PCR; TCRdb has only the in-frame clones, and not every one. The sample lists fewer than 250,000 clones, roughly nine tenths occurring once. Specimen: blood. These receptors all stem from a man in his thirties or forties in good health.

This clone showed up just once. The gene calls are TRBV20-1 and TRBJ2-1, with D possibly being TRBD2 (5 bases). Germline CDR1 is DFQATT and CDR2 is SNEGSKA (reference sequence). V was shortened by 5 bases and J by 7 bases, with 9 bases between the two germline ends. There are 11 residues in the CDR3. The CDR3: CSAGVANEQFF. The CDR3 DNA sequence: TGCAGTGCTGGAGTAGCGAATGAGCAGTTCTTC.

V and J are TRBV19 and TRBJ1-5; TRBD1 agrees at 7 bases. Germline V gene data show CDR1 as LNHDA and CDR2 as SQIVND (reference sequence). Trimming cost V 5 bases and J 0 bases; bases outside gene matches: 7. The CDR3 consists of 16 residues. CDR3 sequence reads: CASSRTGVYSNQPQHF. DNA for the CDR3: TGTGCCAGTAGTCGAACAGGGGTTTATAGCAATCAGCCCCAGCATTTT. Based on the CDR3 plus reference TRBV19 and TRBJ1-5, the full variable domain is DGGITQSPKYLFRKEGQNVTLSCEQNLNHDAMYWYRQDPGQGLRLIYYSQIVNDFQKGDIAEGYSVSREKKESFPLTVTSAQKNPTAFYLCASSRTGVYSNQPQHFGDGTRLSIL.

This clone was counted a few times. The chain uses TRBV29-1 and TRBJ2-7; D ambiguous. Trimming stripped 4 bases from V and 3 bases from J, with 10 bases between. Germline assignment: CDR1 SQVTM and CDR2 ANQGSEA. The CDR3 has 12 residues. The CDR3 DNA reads TGCAGCGTTGGTCCAGACAACTACGAGCAGTACTTC. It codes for CSVGPDNYEQYF.

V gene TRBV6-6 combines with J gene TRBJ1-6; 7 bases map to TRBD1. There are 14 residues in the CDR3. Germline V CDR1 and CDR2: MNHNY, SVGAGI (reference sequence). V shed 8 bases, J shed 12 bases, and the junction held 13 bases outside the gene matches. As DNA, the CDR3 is TGTGCCAGCTCGACCGGGACAGCGTTCGGACCCCTCCACTTT. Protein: CASSTGTAFGPLHF.

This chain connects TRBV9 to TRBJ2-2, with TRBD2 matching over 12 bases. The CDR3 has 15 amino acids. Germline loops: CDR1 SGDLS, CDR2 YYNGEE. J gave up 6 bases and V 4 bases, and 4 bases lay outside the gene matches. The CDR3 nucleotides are TGTGCCAGCAGCAAAACTAGCGGGGGGTCCGGGGAGCTGTTTTTT. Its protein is CASSKTSGGSGELFF.

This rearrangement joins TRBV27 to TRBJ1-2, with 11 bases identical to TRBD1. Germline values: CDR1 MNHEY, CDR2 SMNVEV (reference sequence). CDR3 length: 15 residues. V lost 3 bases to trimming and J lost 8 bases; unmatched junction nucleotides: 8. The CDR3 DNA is TGTGCCAGCAGTTTTGGGACAGGGGGATTTAGAGGCTACACCTTC. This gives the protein CASSFGTGGFRGYTF.

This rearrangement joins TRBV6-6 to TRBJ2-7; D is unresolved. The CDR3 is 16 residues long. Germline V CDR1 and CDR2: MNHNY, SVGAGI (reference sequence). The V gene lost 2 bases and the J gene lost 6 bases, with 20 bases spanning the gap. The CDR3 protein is CASSYSDPSWVSEQYF. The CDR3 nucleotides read TGTGCCAGCAGTTACAGCGACCCCTCCTGGGTATCCGAGCAGTACTTC.

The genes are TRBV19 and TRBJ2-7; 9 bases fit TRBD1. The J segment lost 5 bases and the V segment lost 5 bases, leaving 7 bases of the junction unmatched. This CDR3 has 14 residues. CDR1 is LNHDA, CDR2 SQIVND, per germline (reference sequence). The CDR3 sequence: CASSRGTGRDEQYF. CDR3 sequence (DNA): TGTGCCAGTAGTCGTGGGACAGGGCGGGACGAGCAGTACTTC.

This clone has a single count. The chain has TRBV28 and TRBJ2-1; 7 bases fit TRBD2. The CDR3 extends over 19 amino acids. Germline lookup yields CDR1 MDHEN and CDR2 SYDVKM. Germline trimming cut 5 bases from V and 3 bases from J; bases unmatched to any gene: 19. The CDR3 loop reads CASSRPPSSGTMLYNEQFF. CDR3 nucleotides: TGTGCCAGCAGTAGGCCCCCCTCCTCCGGGACTATGCTCTACAATGAGCAGTTCTTC.

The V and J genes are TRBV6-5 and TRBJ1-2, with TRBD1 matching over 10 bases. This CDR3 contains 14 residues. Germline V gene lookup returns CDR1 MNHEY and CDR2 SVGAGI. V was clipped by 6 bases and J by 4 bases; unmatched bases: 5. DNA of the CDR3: TGTGCCAGCAGGCGACAGGGGGCGTCCTATGGCTACACCTTC. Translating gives CASRRQGASYGYTF.

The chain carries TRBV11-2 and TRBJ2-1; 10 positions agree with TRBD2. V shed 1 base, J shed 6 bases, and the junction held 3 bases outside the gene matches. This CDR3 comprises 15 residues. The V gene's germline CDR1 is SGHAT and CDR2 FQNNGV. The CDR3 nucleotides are TGTGCCAGCAGCTTAGGACTAGCGGGCCTCAATGAGCAGTTCTTC. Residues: CASSLGLAGLNEQFF. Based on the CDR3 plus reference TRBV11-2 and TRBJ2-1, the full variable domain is EAGVAQSPRYKIIEKRQSVAFWCNPISGHATLYWYQQILGQGPKLLIQFQNNGVVDDSQLPKDRFSAERLKGVDSTLKIQPAKLEDSAVYLCASSLGLAGLNEQFFGPGTRLTVL.

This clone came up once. CDR3 loop: CASSLAGGRVNYGYTF. The DNA for the CDR3 is TGTGCCAGCAGCTTAGCAGGGGGGAGAGTTAACTATGGCTACACCTTC. The genes are TRBV7-9 and TRBJ1-2; TRBD1 is a possible D gene (6 bases). Per germline, CDR1 SEHNR and CDR2 FQNEAQ (reference sequence). The CDR3 extends over 16 amino acids. Trimming shortened V by 0 bases and J by 1 base, and 12 bases separated the two germline ends.

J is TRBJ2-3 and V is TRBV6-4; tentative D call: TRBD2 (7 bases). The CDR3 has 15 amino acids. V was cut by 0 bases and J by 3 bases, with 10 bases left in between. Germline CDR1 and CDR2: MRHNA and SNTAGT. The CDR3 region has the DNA TGTGCCAGCAGTGACTCGAGGGGGGGAACAGATACGCAGTATTTT. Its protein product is CASSDSRGGTDTQYF.